Below, 3 T cell receptor beta chains from the same sample are listed, as sequenced in a study of T cell repertoires in cytomegalovirus infection. Via MiXCR, TCRdb re-called the reads, giving one row per CDR3 protein. The sample lists some 350,000 distinct CDR3 sequences, about a sixth occurring once. Sample: PBMCs. These receptor sequences come from a human donor in good health (CMV status not recorded). Some clones in this sample may be carry-over from other donors' samples.

The chain uses TRBV7-9 and TRBJ2-5; 8 bases align to TRBD2. This CDR3 is built from 17 residues. Trimming at V came to 5 bases and at J to 2 bases, leaving 13 bases not matched to a gene. In germline, CDR1 is SEHNR, CDR2 FQNEAQ (reference sequence). The DNA for the CDR3 is TGTGCCAGCAGCATTAGTCGCGGGGGGCCACTACAAGAGACCCAGTACTTC. Translated: CASSISRGGPLQETQYF.

The V and J genes are TRBV29-1 and TRBJ1-1, with no clear D. There are 13 residues in the CDR3. V was pared by 1 base and J by 5 bases, with 11 bases between. Germline CDR1 is SQVTM and CDR2 is ANQGSEA. The CDR3 region has the DNA TGCAGCGTTGAAGGCGGGGTTGGGACTGAAGCTTTCTTT. Translating it yields CSVEGGVGTEAFF. The full variable domain, with the rest looked up from reference TRBV29-1 and TRBJ1-1, is SAVISQKPSRDICQRGTSLTIQCQVDSQVTMMFWYRQQPGQSLTLIATANQGSEATYESGFVIDKFPISRPNLTFSTLTVSNMSPEDSSIYLCSVEGGVGTEAFFGQGTRLTVV.

The CDR3 protein is CASGTSGGVVADTQYF. CDR3 bases: TGTGCCAGCGGGACTAGCGGGGGGGTCGTAGCAGATACGCAGTATTTT. The chain has TRBV12-3 or TRBV12-4 and TRBJ2-3, with TRBD2 matching 16 bases. J lost 4 bases, V lost 8 bases, and 6 bases had no gene match. The CDR3 is 16 residues long.